The clone carrying this T cell receptor (beta chain) has more than one count but fewer than ten. Other DNA sequences within the sample encode an identical CDR3. The sample belongs to a study of beta chain features in type 1 diabetes. After removal of 5 bases from V and 4 bases from J, the junction contained 2 bases not matched to a gene. CDR1 is SGHTA and CDR2 is FQGNSA in the germline V gene. CDR3 length equals 13 residues. Expressed TCRB transcripts were sequenced because the entire RNA isolate underwent reverse transcription. Method: immunoSEQ multiplex PCR; TCRdb's copy keeps in-frame clones and lacks some. The table includes around 140,000 clones, approximately 9.8% detected once.

J is TRBJ1-2 and V is TRBV7-2; 9 nucleotides match TRBD1. The sample taken for sequencing was central memory CD4+ T cells from blood. The source is a woman aged 40-49 years in good health. The DNA for the CDR3 is TGTGCCAGCAGCGCGGGACAGGGCTATGGCTACACCTTC. Translating it yields CASSAGQGYGYTF.